This TCR beta chain was recovered during a study of blood T cells in healthy people across ages. About this clonotype itself: Antigen unknown.

Study conclusions and caveats: While age rose, TCR beta diversity per million T cells dropped in a roughly linear way.

A sample-barcoded 5' primer and a J-beta primer mix were used in a second PCR of roughly 7 to 11 cycles. Sequencing recovered at least 3 million CDR3-containing paired-end reads from each sample. TCRdb itself ran the 5' RACE reads through MiXCR, one entry per CDR3 protein. The table lists about 1.8 million distinct CDR3 sequences, 49% of them singletons. PBMCs, at least 7 million per sample, were isolated. V gave up 6 bases and J gave up 0 bases, with 10 bases separating them. The CDR3 length is 15 residues. From germline, CDR1 is SGDLS and CDR2 YYNGEE. The origin of this receptor is a woman aged 40 to 55 in good health. The chain carries TRBV9 and TRBJ2-6; TRBD1 might be the D (5 bases). The sample was blood. The chain's CDR3 is CASTTGPSGANVLTF. For the CDR3, the DNA is TGTGCCAGCACCACAGGTCCCTCTGGGGCCAACGTCCTGACTTTC. Full variable domain (outside the CDR3, taken from reference TRBV9 and TRBJ2-6): DSGVTQTPKHLITATGQRVTLRCSPRSGDLSVYWYQQSLDQGLQFLIQYYNGEERAKGNILERFSAQQFPDLHSELNLSSLELGDSALYFCASTTGPSGANVLTFGAGSRLTVL.